This T cell receptor beta chain originates from a study of vaccination and CD4 T cells after COVID-19. Study-level information: Comprising six males and four females, the convalescent participants counted two Hispanic individuals among them. Collection of post-COVID samples occurred a median about 100 days after diagnosis, spanning a range of 35 to 161. Study-wide points: The great majority, 304 of 307 vaccine-specific clones, proved spike mono-reactive in convalescent patients. Only post-vaccination samples contained a median approximately 90% of the reactive clones in convalescent patients.

This clonotype came up a few times. The antigen is undetermined. Between the trimmed V and J ends, which lost 6 bases and 0 bases, there was a span of 9 bases. The CDR3 is 14 amino acids. Germline lookup yields CDR1 LNHDA and CDR2 SQIVND (reference sequence). Each CDR3 protein gets one entry after TCRdb re-called the PCR reads with MiXCR. The sample holds about 15,000 distinct CDR3 sequences, approximately 69% seen once. Sequenced material: CD4+ T cells from blood, taken after SARS-CoV-2 vaccination. The gene calls are TRBV19 and TRBJ1-3; D uncertain. This clonotype originated in a human donor who had recovered from COVID-19. The CDR3 loop is CASSESYSGNTIYF. CDR3 coding DNA: TGTGCCAGTAGCGAAAGCTACTCTGGAAACACCATATATTTT.